This T cell receptor (beta chain) comes out of a study of early T cells in non-severe SARS-CoV-2 infection. TCRdb re-analysed the 5' RACE reads in MiXCR, keeping a single row per CDR3 protein. The sample has some 29,000 distinct CDR3 sequences; around 5.7% are singletons. The germline gives CDR1 MDHEN, CDR2 SYDVKM. V shed 1 base and J shed 0 bases, with 6 bases lying between them. The CDR3 covers 14 residues. This clonotype was seen ten or more times. The TCR sequence derives from an adult who was a healthcare worker with PCR-confirmed SARS-CoV-2 infection or an uninfected control (not recorded which). The sample comprised whole blood. The chain employs TRBV28 and TRBJ2-5; D is undetermined. As DNA, the CDR3 is TGTGCCAGCAGTTTATATCAGGACCAAGAGACCCAGTACTTC. It translates to CASSLYQDQETQYF.